The 2 T cell receptor beta chains listed next were all sequenced from one sample in a study of control samples from healthy donors and cancer patients. Libraries were prepared by immunoSEQ multiplex PCR; TCRdb keeps only in-frame clonotypes and omits some of them. The sample holds 95,000 to 100,000 clones; about 89% are singletons and the top ten take 7.8%. Source material: blood. Source of these receptors: a man aged 25-45 years in good health.

The sample holds one count of this clone. The chain couples TRBV18 to TRBJ1-1; 7 nucleotides match TRBD1. CDR1 and CDR2 (germline): KGHSH, LQKENI. The CDR3 has 16 amino acids. Unmatched junction bases numbered 7, after V lost 3 bases and J lost 0 bases. The CDR3 loop is CASSPFTGQLNTEAFF. CDR3 coding DNA: TGTGCCAGCTCACCTTTTACGGGACAGCTGAACACTGAAGCTTTCTTT.

The V call is TRBV24-1, the J call TRBJ2-1; 7 nucleotides agree with TRBD1. Germline CDR1 KGHDR, CDR2 SFDVKD. The CDR3 extends over 15 amino acids. V gave up 9 bases and J gave up 5 bases; unmatched junction bases: 12. The DNA for the CDR3 is TGTGCCACCGGGATTTGGACGGGACAGAACAATGAGCAGTTCTTC. Its translation: CATGIWTGQNNEQFF.